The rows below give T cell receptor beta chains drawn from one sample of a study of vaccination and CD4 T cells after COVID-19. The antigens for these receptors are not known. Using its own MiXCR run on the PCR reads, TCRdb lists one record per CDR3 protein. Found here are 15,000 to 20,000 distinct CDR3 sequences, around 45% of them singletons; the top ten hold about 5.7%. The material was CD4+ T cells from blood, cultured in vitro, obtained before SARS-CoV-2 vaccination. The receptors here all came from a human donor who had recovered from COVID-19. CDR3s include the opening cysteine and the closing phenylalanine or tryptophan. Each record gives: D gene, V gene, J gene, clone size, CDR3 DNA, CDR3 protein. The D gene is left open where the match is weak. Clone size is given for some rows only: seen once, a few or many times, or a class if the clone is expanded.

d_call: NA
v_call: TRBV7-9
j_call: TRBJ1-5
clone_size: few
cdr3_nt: TGTGCCAGCAGCTCCGGCGGGGGTGGCAATCAGCCCCAGCATTTT
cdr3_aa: CASSSGGGGNQPQHF

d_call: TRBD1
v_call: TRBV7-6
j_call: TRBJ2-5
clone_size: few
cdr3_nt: TGTGCCAGCAGCTTAGGATCAGGGGGCAGGGAGACCCAGTACTTC
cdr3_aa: CASSLGSGGRETQYF

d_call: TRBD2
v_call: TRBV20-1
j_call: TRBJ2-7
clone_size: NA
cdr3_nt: TGCAGTGCTGCCTTTAGCGGGAGGGCCGAGCAGTACTTC
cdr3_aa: CSAAFSGRAEQYF

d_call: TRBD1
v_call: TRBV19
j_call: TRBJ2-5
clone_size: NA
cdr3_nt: TGTGCCACTATTTCGAGGACAGGGGCCCAAGAGACCCAGTACTTC
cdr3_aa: CATISRTGAQETQYF

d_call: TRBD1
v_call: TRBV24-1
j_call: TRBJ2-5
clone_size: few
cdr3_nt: TGTGCCACCAGTGCATACCAGGGGGCTCAAGAGACCCAGTACTTC
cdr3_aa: CATSAYQGAQETQYF

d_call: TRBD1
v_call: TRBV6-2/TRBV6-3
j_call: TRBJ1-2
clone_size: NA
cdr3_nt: TGTGCCAGCAGGACCACAGGGGGCTATGGCTACACCTTC
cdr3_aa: CASRTTGGYGYTF

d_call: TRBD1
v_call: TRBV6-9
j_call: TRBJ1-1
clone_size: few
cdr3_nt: TGTGCCAGCACTACGGAGCCCTGGGACAGGAGGTCGATTACTGAAGCTTTCTTT
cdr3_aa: CASTTEPWDRRSITEAFF

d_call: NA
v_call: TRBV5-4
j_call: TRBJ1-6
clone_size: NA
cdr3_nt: TGTGCCAGCAGCTTGGCCAGGGGAGGCAGTAATTCACCCCTCCACTTT
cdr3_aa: CASSLARGGSNSPLHF

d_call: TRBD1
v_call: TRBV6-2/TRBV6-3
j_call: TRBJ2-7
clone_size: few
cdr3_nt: TGTGCCAGCAGTTACTTTGACAGGGTCTACGAGCAGTACTTC
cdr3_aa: CASSYFDRVYEQYF

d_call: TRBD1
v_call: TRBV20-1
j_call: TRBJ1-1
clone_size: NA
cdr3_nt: TGCAGTGCTGGGACAGGGAGGGGTATGAACACTGAAGCTTTCTTT
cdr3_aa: CSAGTGRGMNTEAFF

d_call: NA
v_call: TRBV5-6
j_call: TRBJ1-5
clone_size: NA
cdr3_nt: TGTGCCAGCACCTCGGGAGTCAGCAATCAGCCCCAGCATTTT
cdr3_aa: CASTSGVSNQPQHF

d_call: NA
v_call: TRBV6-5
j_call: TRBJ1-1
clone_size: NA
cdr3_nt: TGTGCCAGCAGTTATAAGTGGGGAGGGACTGAAGCTTTCTTT
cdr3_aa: CASSYKWGGTEAFF

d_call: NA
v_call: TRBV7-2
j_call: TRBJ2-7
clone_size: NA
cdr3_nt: TGTGCCAGCAGCTTAGTTGTGTCAGGCTACGAGCAGTACTTC
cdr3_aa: CASSLVVSGYEQYF

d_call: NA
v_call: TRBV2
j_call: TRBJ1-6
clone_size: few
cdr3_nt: TGTGCCAGCAGATCTGGGGGAAGGAATTCACCCCTCCACTTT
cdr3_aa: CASRSGGRNSPLHF

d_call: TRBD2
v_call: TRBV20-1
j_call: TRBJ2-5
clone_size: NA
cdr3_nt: TGCAGTGCTAGGTCCGGGACTAGCGGGGTAGAGACCCAGTACTTC
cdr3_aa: CSARSGTSGVETQYF

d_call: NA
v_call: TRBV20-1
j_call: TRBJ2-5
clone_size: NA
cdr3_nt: TGCAGTCTCCGACTATACACGCGGAGGGAGACCCAGTACTTC
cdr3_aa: CSLRLYTRRETQYF

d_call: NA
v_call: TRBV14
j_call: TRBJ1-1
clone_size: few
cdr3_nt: TGTGCCAGCAGCCAAATTGGGTACAAAGCTTTCTTT
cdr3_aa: CASSQIGYKAFF

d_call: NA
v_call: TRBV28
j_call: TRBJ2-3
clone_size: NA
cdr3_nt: TGTGCCAGCAGAACTACCGGGACCCTTAGCACAGATACGCAGTATTTT
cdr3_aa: CASRTTGTLSTDTQYF

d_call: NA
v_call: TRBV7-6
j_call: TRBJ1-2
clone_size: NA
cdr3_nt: TGTGCCAGCAGCTTAGATGTTGCCGAATATGGCTACACCTTC
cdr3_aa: CASSLDVAEYGYTF

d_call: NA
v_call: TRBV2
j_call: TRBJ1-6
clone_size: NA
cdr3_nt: TGTGCCAGCAGTGTTGGGGATAATTCACCCCTCCACTTT
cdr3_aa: CASSVGDNSPLHF

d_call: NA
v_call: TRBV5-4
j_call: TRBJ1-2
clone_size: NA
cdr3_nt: TGTGCCAGCAGCCAGAGGCAGGGTATAGTCTATGGCTACACCTTC
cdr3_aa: CASSQRQGIVYGYTF

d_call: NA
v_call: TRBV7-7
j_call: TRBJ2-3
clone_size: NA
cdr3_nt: TGTGCCAGCAGCCCAAGGACAGTCCCAGATACGCAGTATTTT
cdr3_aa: CASSPRTVPDTQYF

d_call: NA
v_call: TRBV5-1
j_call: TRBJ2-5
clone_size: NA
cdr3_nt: TGCGCCAGCAGCTTGGAGGGAGTCCAAGAGACCCAGTACTTC
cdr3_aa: CASSLEGVQETQYF

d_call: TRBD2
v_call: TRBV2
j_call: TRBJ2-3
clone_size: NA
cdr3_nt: TGTGCCAGTACTAGCGGGAGGGCCGGAGATACGCAGTATTTT
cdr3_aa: CASTSGRAGDTQYF

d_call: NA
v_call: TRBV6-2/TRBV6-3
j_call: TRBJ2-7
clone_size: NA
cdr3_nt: NA
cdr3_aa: CASSTSDRSYEQYF

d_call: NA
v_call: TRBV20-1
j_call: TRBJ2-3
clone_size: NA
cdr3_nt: TGCAGTGCTAGACCCACGACAGATACGCAGTATTTT
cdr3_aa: CSARPTTDTQYF

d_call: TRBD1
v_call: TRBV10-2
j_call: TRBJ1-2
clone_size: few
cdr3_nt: TGCGCCAGCAGCGACCCGGGACAGAGCTATGGCTACACCTTC
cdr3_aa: CASSDPGQSYGYTF

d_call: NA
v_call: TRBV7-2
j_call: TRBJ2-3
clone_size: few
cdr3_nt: TGTGCCAGCAGCTCCCGGACAGCAGATACGCAGTATTTT
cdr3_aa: CASSSRTADTQYF

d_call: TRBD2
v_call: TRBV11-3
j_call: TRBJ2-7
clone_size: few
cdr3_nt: TGTGCCAGCAGCTCGGGACTAGCGGGGGGACTTACGCTGGAGCAGTACTTC
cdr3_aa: CASSSGLAGGLTLEQYF

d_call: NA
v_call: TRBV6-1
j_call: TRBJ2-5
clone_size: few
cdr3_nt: TGTGCCAGCAGTCCTAGGACAGCCCTAACCGAGACCCAGTACTTC
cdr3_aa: CASSPRTALTETQYF

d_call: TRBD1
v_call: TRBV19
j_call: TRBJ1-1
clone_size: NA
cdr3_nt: TGTGCCAGTAGTGATAACAGGGGGCGAGGTGGGTACACTGAAGCTTTCTTT
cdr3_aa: CASSDNRGRGGYTEAFF

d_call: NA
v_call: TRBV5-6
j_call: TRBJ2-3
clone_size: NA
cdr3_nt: TGTGCCAGCAGTTTAGGTCAGGTGTCAGATACGCAGTATTTT
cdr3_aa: CASSLGQVSDTQYF

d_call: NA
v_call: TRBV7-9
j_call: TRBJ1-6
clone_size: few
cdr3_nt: TGTGCCAGCAGCATCGAAGGTGCGGGACTTCGTAATTCACCCCTCCACTTT
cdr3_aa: CASSIEGAGLRNSPLHF

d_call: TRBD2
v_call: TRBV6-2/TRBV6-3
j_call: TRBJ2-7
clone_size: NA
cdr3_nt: TGTGCCAGCAGGCTAAGCGGGAAGAGCGGGTACGTCTACGAGCAGTACTTC
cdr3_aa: CASRLSGKSGYVYEQYF

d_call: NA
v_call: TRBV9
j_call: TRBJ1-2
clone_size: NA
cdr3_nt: TGTGCCAGCAGCGTAGGGGGTCCCTATGGCTACACCTTC
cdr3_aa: CASSVGGPYGYTF

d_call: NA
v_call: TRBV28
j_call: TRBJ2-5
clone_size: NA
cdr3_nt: TGTGCCAGCAGTATCGTCTACCCCCGCTCCGTGACCCAGTACTTC
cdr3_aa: CASSIVYPRSVTQYF

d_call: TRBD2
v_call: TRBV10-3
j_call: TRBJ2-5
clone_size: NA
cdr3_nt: TGTGCCATCAGTGACTCTTTAGCGGGGCAAGAGACCCAGTACTTC
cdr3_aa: CAISDSLAGQETQYF

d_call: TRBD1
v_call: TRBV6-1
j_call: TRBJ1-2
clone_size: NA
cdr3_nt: TGTGCCAGCAGTCCCGGGACAGACTATGGCTACACCTTC
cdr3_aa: CASSPGTDYGYTF

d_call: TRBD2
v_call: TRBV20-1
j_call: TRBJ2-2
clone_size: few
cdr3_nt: TGCAGTGCTAGACGGACTAGCGGGACCCCGGGCACCGGGGAGCTGTTTTTT
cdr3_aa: CSARRTSGTPGTGELFF

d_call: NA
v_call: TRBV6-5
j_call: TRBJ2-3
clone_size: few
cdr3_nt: TGTGCCAGCAGTTACGACCTAGTTCGGGCAGATACGCAGTATTTT
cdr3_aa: CASSYDLVRADTQYF

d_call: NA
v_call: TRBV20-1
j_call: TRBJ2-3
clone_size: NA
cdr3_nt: TGCAGTGCTAGTAAACGGGACCCCACTAGCACAGATACGCAGTATTTT
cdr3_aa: CSASKRDPTSTDTQYF

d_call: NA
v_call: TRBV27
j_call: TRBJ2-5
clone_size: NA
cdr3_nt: TGTGCCAGCTGGAGGGGGCAAGGTAGGGAGACCCAGTACTTC
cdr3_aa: CASWRGQGRETQYF

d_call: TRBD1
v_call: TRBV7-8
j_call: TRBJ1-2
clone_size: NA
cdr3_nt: TGTGCCAGCAGCCGCCGGGACAGCGAAGGCTACACCTTC
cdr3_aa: CASSRRDSEGYTF

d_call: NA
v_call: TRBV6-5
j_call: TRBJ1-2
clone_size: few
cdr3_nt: TGTGCCAGCAGTTACGGCAGGGATAACTATGGCTACACCTTC
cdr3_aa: CASSYGRDNYGYTF

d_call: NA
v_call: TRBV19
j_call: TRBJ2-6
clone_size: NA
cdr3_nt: TGTGCCAGTAGTGGGTCTGGGGCCAACGTCCTGACTTTC
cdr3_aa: CASSGSGANVLTF

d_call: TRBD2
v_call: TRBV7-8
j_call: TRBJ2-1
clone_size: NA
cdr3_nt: TGTGCCAGCAGCTTTAGCGGGAGTAGCAATGAGCAGTTCTTC
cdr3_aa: CASSFSGSSNEQFF

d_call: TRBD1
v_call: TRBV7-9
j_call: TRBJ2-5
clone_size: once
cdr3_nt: TGTGCCAGCAGCCAACCCGGGACAGGGGTTAAAGAGACCCAGTACTTC
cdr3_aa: CASSQPGTGVKETQYF

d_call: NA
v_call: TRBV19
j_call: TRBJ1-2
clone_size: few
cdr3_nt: TGTGCCAGTAGTAATCAGGCCGGGGGCTATGGCTACACCTTC
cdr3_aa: CASSNQAGGYGYTF

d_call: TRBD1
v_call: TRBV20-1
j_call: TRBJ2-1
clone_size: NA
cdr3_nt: TGCAGTGCTAGAGGATCCGGGACAGTGAACAATGAGCAGTTCTTC
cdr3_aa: CSARGSGTVNNEQFF

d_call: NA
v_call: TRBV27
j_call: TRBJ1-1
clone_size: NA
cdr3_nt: TGTGCCAGCACTCCTGACAGGTTCAGGTGTCAAGCTTTCTTT
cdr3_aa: CASTPDRFRCQAFF

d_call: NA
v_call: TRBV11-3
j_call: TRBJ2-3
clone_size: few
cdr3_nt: TGTGCCAGCAGCTCAAGGTGGGGGGCAGAAGCAGATACGCAGTATTTT
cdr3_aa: CASSSRWGAEADTQYF

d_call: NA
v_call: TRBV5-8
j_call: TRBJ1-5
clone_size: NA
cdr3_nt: TGTGCCAGCAGCTCCCAACAGGGCAATCAGCCCCAGCATTTT
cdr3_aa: CASSSQQGNQPQHF

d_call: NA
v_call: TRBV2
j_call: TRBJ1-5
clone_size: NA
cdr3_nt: TGTGCCAGCAGCAGGGGTTTTGGCAATCAGCCCCAGCATTTT
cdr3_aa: CASSRGFGNQPQHF

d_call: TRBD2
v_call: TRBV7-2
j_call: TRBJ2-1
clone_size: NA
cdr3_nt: TGTGCCAGCAGCTTAGGGCTAGCGGGATACAATGAGCAGTTCTTC
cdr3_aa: CASSLGLAGYNEQFF

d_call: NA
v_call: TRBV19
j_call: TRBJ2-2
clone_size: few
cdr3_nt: TGTGCCAGTAGTTCCACCGGGGCCGGGGAGCTGTTTTTT
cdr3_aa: CASSSTGAGELFF

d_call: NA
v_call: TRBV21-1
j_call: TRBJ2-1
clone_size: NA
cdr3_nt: TGTGCCAGCAGCAACGCAAGCGGGAGTACTAGCGGGAGTTGTAATGAGCAGTTCTTC
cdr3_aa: CASSNASGSTSGSCNEQFF

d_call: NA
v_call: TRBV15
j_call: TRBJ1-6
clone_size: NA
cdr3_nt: TGTGCCACCAGCAGAGTGCAGGGCAGCTCCTATAATTCACCCCTCCACTTT
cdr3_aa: CATSRVQGSSYNSPLHF

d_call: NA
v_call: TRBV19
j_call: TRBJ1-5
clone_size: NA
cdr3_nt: TGTGCCACTAAGTTTGACAGGAGCAGTAATCAGCCCCAGCATTTT
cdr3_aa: CATKFDRSSNQPQHF

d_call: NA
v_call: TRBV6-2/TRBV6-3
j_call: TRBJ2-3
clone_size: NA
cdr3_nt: TGTGCCAGCAGTGCAAACACAGATACGCAGTATTTT
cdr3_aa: CASSANTDTQYF

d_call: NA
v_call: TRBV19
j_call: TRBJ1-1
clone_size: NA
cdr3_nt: TGTGCCAGTAGTATTTCCCCGGGGGAAGCTTTCTTT
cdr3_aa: CASSISPGEAFF